Following are 10 T cell receptor beta chains from one sample sequenced in a study of Graves' ophthalmopathy and Graves' hyperthyroidism. The TCR beta CDR3 regions underwent amplification from RNA transcripts. First-round RT-PCR with HTBI primers preceded a second-round multiplex PCR. MiXCR was run by TCRdb on the multiplex PCR reads, yielding one entry per CDR3 protein. The repertoire includes about 1.1 million distinct CDR3 sequences, approximately 35% of them detected once, and 11% sits in the top ten. The specimen was peripheral blood or thyroid tissue (not recorded which). All receptors come from an adult man with Graves' hyperthyroidism.

The sample holds one count of this clonotype. The chain recombines TRBV29-1 with TRBJ2-3; TRBD2 matches at 10 bases. V was pared by 4 bases and J by 6 bases, with 10 bases of the junction left unmatched. Looked up from germline, CDR1 is SQVTM and CDR2 is ANQGSEA. This CDR3 spans 15 amino acids. The CDR3 here is CSVGGTSEGADTQYF. The CDR3 coding sequence is TGCAGCGTTGGCGGGACTAGCGAGGGGGCGGATACGCAGTATTTT.

The chain has TRBV2 and TRBJ1-5; D perhaps matches TRBD1 (5 bases). Trimming took off 7 bases at V and 4 bases at J, with 11 bases between the two ends. CDR1 and CDR2 (germline): SNHLY, FYNNEI. CDR3 size: 13 residues. The CDR3 spells CASTRQTNQPQHF. The CDR3 DNA follows: TGTGCCAGCACGCGACAGACAAATCAGCCCCAGCATTTT.

This chain joins TRBV7-9 and TRBJ2-7, with 9 bases lining up with TRBD1. CDR1 and CDR2 (germline): SEHNR, FQNEAQ (reference sequence). The junction had 9 bases not matched to a gene; V was cut back by 5 bases and J by 4 bases. CDR3 size: 15 residues. In DNA, the CDR3 is TGTGCCAGCAGCCCTCAGGCCGGGACAGGGTACGAGCAGTACTTC. It specifies CASSPQAGTGYEQYF. Filled out from reference TRBV7-9 and TRBJ2-7, the complete variable domain reads DTGVSQNPRHKITKRGQNVTFRCDPISEHNRLYWYRQTLGQGPEFLTYFQNEAQLEKSRLLSDRFSAERPKGSFSTLEIQRTEQGDSAMYLCASSPQAGTGYEQYFGPGTRLTVT.

This clonotype was observed many times. J is TRBJ1-2 and V is TRBV7-2; perhaps TRBD1 as D (5 bases). This CDR3 region has 13 residues. Trimming left V 5 bases short and J 4 bases short, with 11 bases between. Germline V gene sequence: CDR1 SGHTA, CDR2 FQGNSA. CDR3 DNA: TGTGCCAGCAGCCGCGACAGATCCTATGGCTACACCTTC. It codes for CASSRDRSYGYTF.

This clonotype was recorded a few times. The CDR3, as DNA: TGTGCCAGCAAGCCCCCCGGAGAGACCCAGTACTTC. This gives the protein CASKPPGETQYF. The chain recombines TRBV7-2 with TRBJ2-5; D remains ambiguous. Trimming took off 7 bases at V and 4 bases at J, with 10 bases between the two ends. This CDR3 region has 12 residues. Germline V gene sequence: CDR1 SGHTA, CDR2 FQGNSA. Variable domain in full (rest from reference TRBV7-2 and TRBJ2-5): GAGVSQSPSNKVTEKGKDVELRCDPISGHTALYWYRQSLGQGLEFLIYFQGNSAPDKSGLPSDRFSAERTGGSVSTLTIQRTQQEDSAVYLCASKPPGETQYFGPGTRLLVL.

This clonotype was found many times. The genes are TRBV7-2 and TRBJ1-6; 7 bases match TRBD1. J lost 6 bases, V lost 5 bases, and 4 bases had no gene match. Germline values: CDR1 SGHTA, CDR2 FQGNSA. The CDR3 loop spans 14 amino acids. The CDR3 sequence: CASSGGTVNSPLHF. The CDR3 region has the DNA TGTGCCAGCAGCGGCGGGACAGTTAATTCACCCCTCCACTTT.

This clonotype was counted at least ten times. The V and J genes are TRBV2 and TRBJ1-2; D is perhaps TRBD1 (6 bases). The germline V gene encodes CDR1 SNHLY and CDR2 FYNNEI. The CDR3 is 12 residues long. Between the trimmed V and J ends, which lost 10 bases and 8 bases, there was a span of 17 bases. The CDR3 bases are TGTGCCAACCCAACAGGGTCTGGCGGCTACACCTTC. Amino acid sequence: CANPTGSGGYTF.

This clonotype was found a few times. The chain has TRBV28 and TRBJ1-2; D not resolved. From germline, CDR1 is MDHEN and CDR2 SYDVKM. The CDR3 sequence is 11 residues long. Trimming removed 5 bases at V and 7 bases at J, with 8 bases between. In DNA, the CDR3 is TGTGCCAGCAGTCACGGGCGTGGCTACACCTTC. Its translation is CASSHGRGYTF.

This chain's CDR3 is CSARGRGYTF. The CDR3 DNA is TGCAGCGCTAGGGGCAGGGGCTACACCTTC. The V gene is TRBV29-1, the J gene TRBJ1-2; D perhaps matches TRBD1 (5 bases). V shed 7 bases and J shed 8 bases, with 11 bases lying between them. The CDR3 contains 10 residues. The germline V gene has CDR1 SQVTM and CDR2 ANQGSEA. Variable domain in full (rest from reference TRBV29-1 and TRBJ1-2): SAVISQKPSRDICQRGTSLTIQCQVDSQVTMMFWYRQQPGQSLTLIATANQGSEATYESGFVIDKFPISRPNLTFSTLTVSNMSPEDSSIYLCSARGRGYTFGSGTRLTVV.

The rearrangement uses TRBV10-3 and TRBJ2-7; D may be TRBD1 or TRBD2 (6 bases each). Trimming cost V 4 bases and J 3 bases, with 13 bases left between them. Germline assignment: CDR1 ENHRY and CDR2 SYGVKD. The CDR3 sequence is 14 residues long. The chain's CDR3 is CAISVRDTDYEQYF. The CDR3 DNA reads as TGTGCCATCAGTGTGCGGGACACGGACTACGAGCAGTACTTC.